One TCR beta chain is described in this entry. Its antigen is as yet unknown. V shed 5 bases, J shed 0 bases, and the junction held 5 bases outside the gene matches. The germline gives CDR1 SGHTA, CDR2 FQGTGA. The CDR3 is 15 residues long. The sample comes from a study of OX40 agonist ivuxolimab in advanced cancers. Study as a whole: Under the entry rules, prior anti-PD-1, anti-PD-L1 or anti-CTLA-4 therapy was allowed, and more than 35% had some. Findings of the study overall: With doses of 0.1 to 3.0 mg/kg, CD4+ and CD8+ blood T cells had undergone clonal expansion by week 6. Expanded clones were, on average, more numerous in CD8+ T cells than in CD4+. Antigen specificity of clonally expanded peripheral T cells was not established.

Assay used: immunoSEQ multiplex PCR; TCRdb lists only in-frame clones, some missing. The sample has some 110,000 clones, 85% to 95% seen once. V usage is TRBV7-3 and J usage is TRBJ1-1; 8 positions agree with TRBD1. This TCR came from an adult with an advanced solid tumor such as melanoma, head and neck, liver or kidney cancer. Sequencing used CD4+ or CD8+ T cells sorted from blood, obtained in a trial of the OX40 agonist ivuxolimab. The CDR3 DNA sequence: TGTGCCAGCAGCCCGACAGGGGTAATGAACACTGAAGCTTTCTTT. Its protein product is CASSPTGVMNTEAFF.